Sequencing of this T cell receptor (beta chain) was carried out in a study of cytomegalovirus exposure and HLA in healthy donors. At the level of the study: Drawn from HLA-typed donors, tens of millions of unique TCRs were held in an early data release.

PCR employed 60 Vbeta and 13 Jbeta primers. TCRdb's table, derived via immunoSEQ multiplex PCR, lists solely in-frame clones and lacks some. This sample has 200,000 to 300,000 clones, with roughly 86% found just once. This clone was observed a handful of times. Its antigen remains unknown. The CDR3 covers 15 residues. The trim removed 3 bases at V and 3 bases at J, leaving 10 bases unmatched. Per germline, CDR1 GTSNPN and CDR2 SVGIG (reference sequence). Study-wide points: There were 150 to 200 TCR beta chains listed as cytomegalovirus-associated. A classifier reportedly called cytomegalovirus status with high sensitivity and specificity. Accurate HLA-A and HLA-B prediction from TCR beta sequences was reported for most subjects.

The chain uses TRBV30 and TRBJ2-7; 8 bases line up with TRBD1. The source material was PBMCs. This TCR came from a woman between 35 and 50 years old in good health and CMV-seropositive. CDR3 DNA sequence: TGTGCCTGGAGGCCGACAGGGGAACGAGGCTACGAGCAGTACTTC. Its translation is CAWRPTGERGYEQYF. Looking up the rest from reference TRBV30 and TRBJ2-7 gives the full variable domain: SQTIHQWPATLVQPVGSPLSLECTVEGTSNPNLYWYRQAAGRGLQLLFYSVGIGQISSEVPQNLSASRPQDRQFILSSKKLLLSDSGFYLCAWRPTGERGYEQYFGPGTRLTVT.